Presented here are 8 T cell receptor beta chains from one specimen sequenced in a study of immune cell composition in non-small cell lung cancer. The repertoire was sequenced with immunoSEQ multiplex PCR; TCRdb's copy has only in-frame clones and lacks some. The table shows about 6,600 clones, with around two thirds occurring only once. The normal lung sample lay at least 3 cm, and maximally far, from the tumour. The sample taken for sequencing was non-adjacent lung tissue. These receptor sequences come from a human donor with non-small cell lung cancer.

This clone was picked up a small number of times. The chain joins TRBV5-1 to TRBJ1-3; D may be TRBD1 (5 bases). Germline lookup yields CDR1 SGHRS and CDR2 YFSETQ. The CDR3 is made up of 15 amino acids. The V end was cut by 1 base, the J end by 0 bases, with 8 bases between. Written as DNA, the CDR3 is TGCGCCAGCAGCTTGAGACAGAGCTCTGGAAACACCATATATTTT. Translated: CASSLRQSSGNTIYF.

The J gene is TRBJ1-2, the V gene TRBV29-1; D perhaps matches TRBD1 (6 bases). The CDR3 consists of 15 residues. V gave up 4 bases and J gave up 2 bases, with 17 bases separating them. CDR1 is SQVTM, CDR2 ANQGSEA, per germline. The CDR3 nucleotides read TGCAGCGTTGGTGGCCAGGGGTATCCCAACTATGGCTACACCTTC. Protein product: CSVGGQGYPNYGYTF.

The chain links TRBV7-2 to TRBJ2-5, with D perhaps TRBD2 (6 bases). The CDR3 totals 16 residues. Germline assignment: CDR1 SGHTA and CDR2 FQGNSA. Between the trimmed V and J ends, which lost 5 bases and 9 bases, there was a span of 25 bases. CDR3 in amino acids: CASSLRRDASRLSQYF. The CDR3 DNA follows: TGTGCCAGCAGCCTAAGGCGGGACGCCTCAAGGTTGTCCCAGTACTTC.

The chain employs TRBV5-1 and TRBJ2-2; 13 nucleotides align to TRBD2. V lost 2 bases and J lost 5; bases outside the gene matches: 6. Germline V gene sequence: CDR1 SGHRS, CDR2 YFSETQ. The CDR3 is 17 amino acids. CDR3 in DNA: TGCGCCAGCAGCTTCCGACTAGCGGGAGGTTATACCGGGGAGCTGTTTTTT. As protein: CASSFRLAGGYTGELFF.

This clone is medium-sized by share. V gene TRBV7-9 combines with J gene TRBJ2-5, with 11 bases lining up with TRBD2. There are 18 residues in the CDR3. Germline trimming cut 5 bases from V and 0 bases from J; bases unmatched to any gene: 11. Germline V gene lookup returns CDR1 SEHNR and CDR2 FQNEAQ (reference sequence). The CDR3 is CASSPPGTSGGYQETQYF. In DNA form, the CDR3 reads TGTGCCAGCAGCCCACCCGGGACTAGCGGCGGTTACCAAGAGACCCAGTACTTC. The variable domain in full, with the rest retrieved from reference TRBV7-9 and TRBJ2-5, is DTGVSQNPRHKITKRGQNVTFRCDPISEHNRLYWYRQTLGQGPEFLTYFQNEAQLEKSRLLSDRFSAERPKGSFSTLEIQRTEQGDSAMYLCASSPPGTSGGYQETQYFGPGTRLLVL.

This clone is judged medium-sized. The J gene is TRBJ2-2, the V gene TRBV11-3; no clear D gene. V was clipped by 5 bases and J by 4 bases, with 8 bases between them. This CDR3 has 13 amino acids. CDR1 is SGHNT, CDR2 YENEEA, per germline. In DNA form, the CDR3 reads TGTGCCAGCAGCCAGGATTTCACCGGGGAGCTGTTTTTT. This codes for CASSQDFTGELFF.

The chain combines TRBV28 with TRBJ2-4, with 7 bases aligning to TRBD1. The V segment lost 6 bases and the J segment 0 bases; nucleotides outside the gene matches: 8. This CDR3 is built from 16 residues. Germline CDR1 is MDHEN and CDR2 is SYDVKM. In DNA, the CDR3 is TGTGCCAGCAGGCAAGGGGGCAGTCTAGCCAAAAACATTCAGTACTTC. This codes for CASRQGGSLAKNIQYF.

CDR3 protein: CASSFEWQETQYF. The CDR3 region has the DNA TGTGCCAGCAGTTTTGAGTGGCAAGAGACCCAGTACTTC. The rearrangement uses TRBV2 and TRBJ2-5; D remains ambiguous. The CDR3 is made up of 13 amino acids. Germline lookup yields CDR1 SNHLY and CDR2 FYNNEI. Trimming took 5 bases from V and 2 from J, leaving 9 bases between them.